This is a list of T cell receptor beta chains from one sample in a study of spatial heterogeneity in lung cancer. Each CDR3 protein gets one entry after TCRdb re-called the 5' RACE reads with MiXCR. This repertoire shows more than 65,000 distinct CDR3 sequences, roughly 12% found once; its top ten account for 4.6%. The source was PBMCs, collected at surgery. The receptors derive from a male donor with early-stage non-small cell lung cancer. CDR3s include the opening cysteine and the closing phenylalanine or tryptophan. D genes are given only for firm matches. Not all rows give a size; the values are once, few, many and, for expanded clones, a class.

D gene: TRBD2; clone size: NA; J gene: TRBJ2-1; V gene: TRBV20-1; CDR3 DNA: TGCAGTGCCCAGCTCGCGGGGGGGAACAATGAGCAGTTCTTC; CDR3 protein: CSAQLAGGNNEQFF
D gene: NA; clone size: few; J gene: TRBJ1-2; V gene: TRBV7-3; CDR3 DNA: TGTGCCAGCAGCTTAATTCGAATCGTATGGGGCTACACCTTC; CDR3 protein: CASSLIRIVWGYTF
D gene: NA; clone size: few; J gene: TRBJ2-6; V gene: TRBV18; CDR3 DNA: TGTGCCAGCTCACCAATGGGGATTACCAGCTCTGGGGCCAACGTCCTGACTTTC; CDR3 protein: CASSPMGITSSGANVLTF
D gene: TRBD1; clone size: few; J gene: TRBJ2-7; V gene: TRBV2; CDR3 DNA: TGTGCCAGCAGGACAGGGGGCTGGGAGCAGTACTTC; CDR3 protein: CASRTGGWEQYF
D gene: TRBD2; clone size: few; J gene: TRBJ2-1; V gene: TRBV5-1; CDR3 DNA: TGCGCCAGCAGCGACACGGGAGCGGGAGGGGTCAATGAGCAGTTCTTC; CDR3 protein: CASSDTGAGGVNEQFF
D gene: NA; clone size: few; J gene: TRBJ2-5; V gene: TRBV29-1; CDR3 DNA: TGCAGCGCCCGGGGACCGACTCAAGAGACCCAGTACTTC; CDR3 protein: CSARGPTQETQYF
D gene: NA; clone size: many; J gene: TRBJ1-4; V gene: TRBV2; CDR3 DNA: TGTGCCAGCAGTGTTGCCGGGAACTTGTTTTTT; CDR3 protein: CASSVAGNLFF
D gene: NA; clone size: many; J gene: TRBJ1-2; V gene: TRBV5-1; CDR3 DNA: TGCGCCAGCAGCTTGGACACAGGAGGCTATGGCTACACCTTC; CDR3 protein: CASSLDTGGYGYTF
D gene: TRBD1; clone size: few; J gene: TRBJ2-7; V gene: TRBV10-2; CDR3 DNA: TGCGCCAGCAGTGGGATGGGGACAGGGGGACTCTACGAGCAGTACTTC; CDR3 protein: CASSGMGTGGLYEQYF
D gene: TRBD1; clone size: few; J gene: TRBJ1-5; V gene: TRBV19; CDR3 DNA: TGTGCCACTCGGACAGGTTCGGATCAGCCCCAGCATTTT; CDR3 protein: CATRTGSDQPQHF
D gene: NA; clone size: few; J gene: TRBJ2-3; V gene: TRBV12-3/TRBV12-4; CDR3 DNA: TGTGCCAGCAGTTTAGGCGGACAGTGGGGAGATACGCAGTATTTT; CDR3 protein: CASSLGGQWGDTQYF
D gene: NA; clone size: once; J gene: TRBJ2-7; V gene: TRBV21-1; CDR3 DNA: TGTGCCAGCAGCAAAGCCCTGGGTAGTAGAGAGCAGTACTTC; CDR3 protein: CASSKALGSREQYF
D gene: NA; clone size: few; J gene: TRBJ2-1; V gene: TRBV6-4; CDR3 DNA: TGTGCCAGCATCGGGACTCGATACAATGAGCAGTTCTTC; CDR3 protein: CASIGTRYNEQFF
D gene: NA; clone size: NA; J gene: TRBJ2-7; V gene: TRBV5-1; CDR3 DNA: TGCGCCAGCAGCTTGGCGGAGTCCTACGAGCAGTACTTC; CDR3 protein: CASSLAESYEQYF
D gene: TRBD2; clone size: NA; J gene: TRBJ2-3; V gene: TRBV7-9; CDR3 DNA: TGTGCCAGCAGCCCCGGGACTAGCGGGTCAACAGATACGCAGTATTTT; CDR3 protein: CASSPGTSGSTDTQYF
D gene: NA; clone size: NA; J gene: TRBJ2-7; V gene: TRBV18; CDR3 DNA: TGTGCCAGCTCGGGGACCCCGCCCTACGAGCAGTACTTC; CDR3 protein: CASSGTPPYEQYF